Following are 20 T cell receptor beta chains from one sample sequenced in a study of cytomegalovirus exposure and HLA in healthy donors (TCRdb year 2017). To prepare the library, the immunoSEQ multiplex PCR assay was applied. For the multiplex PCR, a mixture combining 60 forward primers for TCR Vbeta segments and 13 reverse primers for TCR Jbeta segments was used. What TCRdb holds here is the immuneACCESS table cut down to in-frame rearrangements. Part of the clones is not present; checked against another copy, under half of the missing clones reflect an unresolved V gene, and the others are unexplained. The sample profile shows about 190,000 clones; 82% of them were found once. In total, the top ten clones hold about 0.78% of the sample. Sequenced sample: PBMCs. These receptor sequences come from a woman under 30 in good health and CMV-seronegative.

CDR3 sequence (DNA): TGCAGCGTCGCCTGGGGCGGCGGTGAAGCTTTCTTT. As protein: CSVAWGGGEAFF. The chain combines TRBV29-1 with TRBJ1-1; the D gene is possibly TRBD1 (5 bases). The V and J ends lost 6 bases and 7 bases respectively, with 15 bases between them. The CDR3 sequence is 12 residues long. Germline CDR1 SQVTM, CDR2 ANQGSEA.

This clone was seen only a few times. The chain combines TRBV29-1 with TRBJ2-7, with D possibly matching TRBD2 (5 bases). CDR3 length: 14 residues. Between the trimmed V and J ends, which lost 6 bases and 2 bases, there was a span of 17 bases. Looked up from germline, CDR1 is SQVTM and CDR2 is ANQGSEA. CDR3 residues: CSVSKGGIAYEQYF. The DNA for the CDR3 is TGCAGCGTATCCAAAGGAGGAATCGCCTACGAGCAGTACTTC.

This sequence joins TRBV19 and TRBJ2-7, with D perhaps matching TRBD1 (6 bases). Trimming pared 5 bases from V and 1 base from J, leaving 12 bases between. Germline CDR1 is LNHDA and CDR2 is SQIVND (reference sequence). The CDR3 is 14 residues long. The CDR3 DNA sequence: TGTGCCAGTAGTGTACAGGGACCATCCTACGAGCAGTACTTC. Protein product: CASSVQGPSYEQYF.

The V and J genes are TRBV18 and TRBJ2-7; possible D gene TRBD1, 7 bases. V was trimmed by 1 base and J by 0 bases, leaving 10 bases between them. Germline loops: CDR1 KGHSH, CDR2 LQKENI. The CDR3 is made up of 15 amino acids. CDR3 region: CASSPRGDSSYEQYF. CDR3 nucleotide sequence: TGTGCCAGCTCACCACGGGGGGACAGCTCCTACGAGCAGTACTTC.

This chain joins TRBV28 and TRBJ2-7; perhaps TRBD2 as D (5 bases). The CDR3 sequence is 15 residues long. Between the trimmed V and J ends, which lost 3 bases and 3 bases, there was a span of 15 bases. Germline values: CDR1 MDHEN, CDR2 SYDVKM. This CDR3 is CASSFNPTGIYEQYF. In DNA form, the CDR3 reads TGTGCCAGCAGTTTTAACCCAACCGGGATCTACGAGCAGTACTTC.

V and J are TRBV23-1 and TRBJ2-1; TRBD1 matches at 9 bases. TRBV23-1 has ORF status, its function being uncertain. The CDR3 has 17 residues. Trimming cost V 1 base and J 5 bases; bases outside gene matches: 9. CDR3 region: CASSQLTGGSPHNEQFF. For the CDR3, the DNA is TGCGCCAGCAGTCAATTAACAGGGGGCTCTCCTCACAATGAGCAGTTCTTC.

V and J are TRBV2 and TRBJ2-3; no definite D call. CDR3 length equals 14 residues. V was shortened by 4 bases and J by 2 bases, with 10 bases between the two germline ends. Germline V CDR1 and CDR2: SNHLY, FYNNEI. CDR3 DNA sequence: TGTGCCAGCAGTGGGTGGCTTTCCACAGATACGCAGTATTTT. This encodes CASSGWLSTDTQYF.

The rearrangement uses TRBV7-3 and TRBJ2-5; perhaps TRBD2 as D (6 bases). The V gene's germline CDR1 is SGHTA and CDR2 FQGTGA. There are 14 residues in the CDR3. Trimming shortened V by 4 bases and J by 5 bases, and 14 bases separated the two germline ends. DNA of the CDR3: TGTGCCAGCAGCTACACGGGACTGCGGGAGACCCAGTACTTC. It translates to CASSYTGLRETQYF.

Note on this clone: Sequence at one end of the junction differs from germline and may be a read error. CDR3: CASSSLARDTAFF. The CDR3 DNA reads as TGTGCCAGCAGTTCTTTGGCCAGGGACACCGCGTTTTTT. V and J are TRBV28 and TRBJ1-5, with a weak D call TRBD1 (6 bases). Germline V gene lookup returns CDR1 MDHEN and CDR2 SYDVKM. The CDR3 runs to 13 residues.

The chain joins TRBV7-9 to TRBJ2-7, with TRBD1 matching 10 bases. V dropped 4 bases and J dropped 5; count of bases not matched to a gene: 14. Germline V gives CDR1 SEHNR, CDR2 FQNEAQ (reference sequence). The CDR3 covers 17 residues. CDR3 bases: TGTGCCAGCAGCTCGGCTTGGACAGGGGGGAATAATGACGAGCAGTACTTC. Translating it yields CASSSAWTGGNNDEQYF.

The J gene is TRBJ2-5, the V gene TRBV29-1, with 12 bases fitting TRBD2. The length of the CDR3 is 15 residues. From germline, CDR1 is SQVTM and CDR2 ANQGSEA. Trimming removed 3 bases from V and 5 bases from J; junction bases left unmatched: 7. The CDR3 DNA sequence: TGCAGCGTTGATCCGACTAGCGGGAGAAGGGAGACCCAGTACTTC. Translated, it gives CSVDPTSGRRETQYF.

This chain connects TRBV18 to TRBJ1-1; 8 bases match TRBD1. J gave up 7 bases and V 6 bases, and 13 bases lay outside the gene matches. This CDR3 spans 15 amino acids. Germline CDR1 KGHSH, CDR2 LQKENI. CDR3 sequence (DNA): TGTGCCAGCTCCCTAAACCTCGGACAGGGAGTTGAAGCTTTCTTT. It translates to CASSLNLGQGVEAFF.

V gene TRBV5-6 combines with J gene TRBJ2-1, with TRBD2 identical over 11 bases. Per germline, CDR1 SGHDT and CDR2 YYEEEE. The CDR3 length is 16 residues. Trimming removed 2 bases from V and 0 bases from J; junction bases left unmatched: 1. DNA of the CDR3: TGTGCCAGCAGCTTCGGGACTAGCGGCTCCTACAATGAGCAGTTCTTC. It is translated as CASSFGTSGSYNEQFF.

This clone was observed a few times. V is TRBV13 and J is TRBJ2-7, with 10 bases lining up with TRBD1. The V segment lost 5 bases and the J segment 7 bases; nucleotides outside the gene matches: 8. The CDR3 is 14 residues long. CDR1 is PRHDT and CDR2 is FYEKMQ in the germline V gene (reference sequence). CDR3 coding DNA: TGTGCCAGCAGCAACCGACAGGGGGCGGGAGAGCAGTACTTC. Translating it yields CASSNRQGAGEQYF.

The rearrangement joins TRBV15 to TRBJ2-1; 9 positions match TRBD2. CDR1 and CDR2 (germline): LNHNV, YYDKDF (reference sequence). J was trimmed by 1 base and V by 1 base; bases with no gene match: 11. The CDR3 runs to 19 residues. CDR3 DNA: TGTGCCACCAGCAGAGGGATAGTAGCGGGAGAGGTATCCTACAATGAGCAGTTCTTC. It translates to CATSRGIVAGEVSYNEQFF.

V usage is TRBV2 and J usage is TRBJ1-1, with D unclear. The CDR3 extends over 14 amino acids. Germline CDR1 is SNHLY and CDR2 is FYNNEI. With 7 bases removed from V and 8 bases from J, the gap between germline ends came to 20 bases. In DNA form, the CDR3 reads TGTGCCAGCACCCTAATGGGTGTCGGGGAAGAAGCTTTCTTT. Its translation: CASTLMGVGEEAFF.

This sequence joins TRBV7-2 and TRBJ2-3, with D hard to call. The CDR3 sequence is 15 residues long. Germline assignment: CDR1 SGHTA and CDR2 FQGNSA. Between the trimmed V and J ends, which lost 4 bases and 2 bases, there was a span of 13 bases. The CDR3 nucleotides are TGTGCCAGCAGCTCGCAGGCGAGCAACACAGATACGCAGTATTTT. Protein: CASSSQASNTDTQYF.

This sequence joins TRBV18 and TRBJ2-5, with 7 bases matching TRBD2. V was clipped by 1 base and J by 4 bases; unmatched bases: 0. The CDR3 is 13 residues long. Germline CDR1 is KGHSH and CDR2 is LQKENI. For the CDR3, the DNA is TGTGCCAGCTCACCACGGGAGGGAGAGACCCAGTACTTC. Its translation: CASSPREGETQYF.

The chain carries TRBV27 and TRBJ1-6, with unresolved D. The CDR3 has 16 residues. CDR1 is MNHEY, CDR2 SMNVEV, per germline (reference sequence). Trimming shortened V by 2 bases and J by 7 bases, and 15 bases separated the two germline ends. CDR3 DNA sequence: TGTGCCAGCAGTTTAAATGGTGTCAGGCAGAATTCACCCCTCCACTTT. Translating gives CASSLNGVRQNSPLHF.

The V and J genes are TRBV6-6 and TRBJ2-1; 7 bases align to TRBD2. The CDR3 has 14 residues. V gave up 2 bases and J gave up 10 bases; unmatched junction bases: 8. Germline V gene lookup returns CDR1 MNHNY and CDR2 SVGAGI (reference sequence). CDR3 loop: CASSYGWEGYEQFF. CDR3 nucleotide sequence: TGTGCCAGCAGTTACGGTTGGGAGGGTTACGAGCAGTTCTTC.